These T cell receptor beta chains were read from a single sample in a study of T cell repertoires in cytomegalovirus infection. One entry per CDR3 protein, called by TCRdb with MiXCR from the reads. The profile covers some 600,000 distinct CDR3 sequences, with around 24% appearing a single time and approximately 8% taken by the ten largest. The specimen was CD8+ T cells from PBMCs. The receptors shown here come from a human donor in good health (CMV status not recorded). Some clones in this sample may be carry-over from other donors' samples. Each CDR3 is given with its conserved first and last residue. Fields, in order: D gene, V gene, clone size, J gene, CDR3 DNA, CDR3 protein. A D gene is named only where the DNA matches it firmly. A clone size is listed for some rows: how often the clone was seen (once, few, many), or a class if it is expanded.

.	TRBV7-6	many	TRBJ2-2	TGTGCCAGCAGCGCGCCAGGGTTGAACACCGGGGAGCTGTTTTTT	CASSAPGLNTGELFF
.	TRBV6-1	few	TRBJ2-2	TGTGCCAGCACCCTCATAGACAGTGGGAACACCGGGGAGCTGTTTTTT	CASTLIDSGNTGELFF
.	TRBV9	.	TRBJ2-1	TGTGCCAGCAGCGTAGGCGGTAAGGCAAGCCCCTACAATGAGCAGTTCTTC	CASSVGGKASPYNEQFF
.	TRBV12-3/TRBV12-4	few	TRBJ2-3	TGTGCCAGCAGTTTTCGTCGGGGGGCCGAAGATACGCAGTATTTT	CASSFRRGAEDTQYF
TRBD2	TRBV19	.	TRBJ2-2	TGTGCCTCCACGGGGGGGAACTGGGGCACCGGGGAGCTGTTTTTT	CASTGGNWGTGELFF
TRBD2	TRBV6-2/TRBV6-3	few	TRBJ2-1	TGTGCCAGCAGTTACAGCGGGGGGTGGGATGAGCAGTTCTTC	CASSYSGGWDEQFF
.	TRBV12-3/TRBV12-4	few	TRBJ2-5	TGTGCCAGCACATTTCCAACCTACAGGGTGGAGGGGACCCAGTACTTC	CASTFPTYRVEGTQYF
.	TRBV2	few	TRBJ1-2	TGTGCCAGCCCCCGTTCCGCAGGGATTAACTATGGCTACACCTTC	CASPRSAGINYGYTF
.	TRBV12-3/TRBV12-4	many	TRBJ1-5	TGTGCCAGCAGGGGGGAGGTCGGGGATAATCAGCCCCAGCATTTT	CASRGEVGDNQPQHF
.	TRBV2	.	TRBJ2-1	TGTGCCAGCAGAAACAGGGCCGCCTACAATGAGCAGTTCTTC	CASRNRAAYNEQFF
.	TRBV29-1	.	TRBJ1-2	TGCAGCGTTCAGGATCGGGCTGGCTACACCTTC	CSVQDRAGYTF
TRBD2	TRBV6-6	.	TRBJ2-1	TGTGCCAGCAGAAGACTAGCGGGGGTCAATGAGCAGTTCTTC	CASRRLAGVNEQFF
TRBD2	TRBV27	.	TRBJ2-1	TGTGCCAGCAGTTGGAGCGGGGGCCCCGGGAATGAGCAGTTCTTC	CASSWSGGPGNEQFF
.	TRBV15	.	TRBJ1-4	TGTGCCACCAGCAGAGAAAGTGCAACTAATGAAAAACTGTTTTTT	CATSRESATNEKLFF
TRBD1	TRBV12-3/TRBV12-4	many	TRBJ1-5	TGTGCCAGCAGTTGGGACAGGGCAGGCAATCAGCCCCAGCATTTT	CASSWDRAGNQPQHF
.	TRBV10-3	few	TRBJ1-1	TGTGCCATCACGACGAACACTGAAGCTTTCTTT	CAITTNTEAFF
TRBD1	TRBV3-1	.	TRBJ2-2	TGTGTCAGCAGCCAAGTGGTTTTACAGGGGGCGGTTAACACCGGGGAGCTGTTTTTT	CVSSQVVLQGAVNTGELFF
TRBD2	TRBV7-9	many	TRBJ2-1	TGTGCCAGCAGCTTAGATTGGCTAGCGGGGGACAATGAGCAGTTCTTC	CASSLDWLAGDNEQFF
.	TRBV5-1	.	TRBJ2-7	TGCGCCAGCAGCACAACCCGACAGAAAGACTCCTACGAGCAGTACTTC	CASSTTRQKDSYEQYF
TRBD1	TRBV7-9	many	TRBJ1-5	TGTGCCAGCAGCGTGGACAGGAATCAGCCCCAGCATTTT	CASSVDRNQPQHF
.	TRBV10-3	many	TRBJ2-5	TGTGCCTCCGGGGTCAGGGTTGGGGAGACCCAGTACTTC	CASGVRVGETQYF
TRBD2	TRBV7-9	few	TRBJ2-7	TGTGCCAGCAGGCCTCCGGGGGAGGGTGAGCAGTACTTC	CASRPPGEGEQYF
TRBD2	TRBV20-1	few	TRBJ2-1	TGCAGTGCTCGGACTAGCGGGGGCTATGAGCAGTTCTTC	CSARTSGGYEQFF
.	TRBV4-3	.	TRBJ1-5	TGCGCCAGCAGCCCCCTCATCGATCAGCCCCAGCATTTT	CASSPLIDQPQHF
TRBD2	TRBV20-1	.	TRBJ2-1	TGCAGTGCTAGAGATCTACGGGGAGGGTACAATGAGCAGTTCTTC	CSARDLRGGYNEQFF
TRBD2	TRBV7-9	.	TRBJ2-5	TGTGCCAGCAGCCCGTCCCTAGCGGGGGGTCCCCAAGAGACCCAGTACTTC	CASSPSLAGGPQETQYF
.	TRBV10-3	medium-sized	TRBJ1-2	TGTGCCATGGGGGAAGGTCCATATGGCTACACCTTC	CAMGEGPYGYTF
.	TRBV12-3/TRBV12-4	many	TRBJ1-1	TGTGCCAGCAGTCCCCGGGGGCTTATAGCTGAAGCTTTCTTT	CASSPRGLIAEAFF
.	TRBV7-2	many	TRBJ2-2	TGTGCCAGCAGCTTAGGGGTCAACACCGGGGAGCTGTTTTTT	CASSLGVNTGELFF
.	TRBV6-1	.	TRBJ2-2	TGTGCCAGCAGCCCCTCCCCGAATCCGGGGAACACCGGGGAGCTGTTTTTT	CASSPSPNPGNTGELFF
.	TRBV29-1	.	TRBJ2-1	TGCAGCGTTGAAGGACCCCGGGGCAATGAGCAGTTCTTC	CSVEGPRGNEQFF
.	TRBV29-1	.	TRBJ1-5	TGCAGCGTAGTTGGGATCAATATTAGCAATCAGCCCCAGCATTTT	CSVVGINISNQPQHF
.	TRBV5-3	few	TRBJ2-1	TGTGCCAGCGACAAAGGAACGGGTGAGCAGTTCTTC	CASDKGTGEQFF
TRBD1	TRBV7-9	.	TRBJ2-7	TGTGCCAGCAGCTTTCCTCGCTTGGGACAGGGGGTTCCCATTACCTACGAGCAGTACTTC	CASSFPRLGQGVPITYEQYF
.	TRBV7-6	many	TRBJ2-7	TGTGCCAGCAGCACCGGACAGTCCTACGAGCAGTACTTC	CASSTGQSYEQYF
.	TRBV14	few	TRBJ2-1	TGTGCCAGCAGCTCTTCTGTTGAGCAGTTCTTC	CASSSSVEQFF
TRBD1	TRBV19	.	TRBJ2-7	TGTGTCAGTAGTAAACAGGGGAGCTCCTACGAGCAGTACTTC	CVSSKQGSSYEQYF
TRBD2	TRBV15	.	TRBJ2-1	TGTGCCACCAGCAGCACAGGGCTAGCGGGGGGGCCCGATGAGCAGTTCTTC	CATSSTGLAGGPDEQFF
.	TRBV6-6	many	TRBJ2-4	TGTGCCAGCAGTCAATCCCCAACGGACAGAAACAAAAACATTCAGTACTTC	CASSQSPTDRNKNIQYF
.	TRBV7-3	.	TRBJ2-1	TGTGCCAGCAGCTTTTTTTCAGGGGAAGCCTACAATGAGCAGTTCTTC	CASSFFSGEAYNEQFF
.	TRBV20-1	.	TRBJ2-2	TGCAGTGCTCGGTACGGTGACACCGGGGAGCTGTTTTTT	CSARYGDTGELFF
.	TRBV7-6	many	TRBJ1-5	TGTGCCAGCAGCTCACCTCGGGACGGCCTTCGAGGACAGCCCCAGCATTTT	CASSSPRDGLRGQPQHF